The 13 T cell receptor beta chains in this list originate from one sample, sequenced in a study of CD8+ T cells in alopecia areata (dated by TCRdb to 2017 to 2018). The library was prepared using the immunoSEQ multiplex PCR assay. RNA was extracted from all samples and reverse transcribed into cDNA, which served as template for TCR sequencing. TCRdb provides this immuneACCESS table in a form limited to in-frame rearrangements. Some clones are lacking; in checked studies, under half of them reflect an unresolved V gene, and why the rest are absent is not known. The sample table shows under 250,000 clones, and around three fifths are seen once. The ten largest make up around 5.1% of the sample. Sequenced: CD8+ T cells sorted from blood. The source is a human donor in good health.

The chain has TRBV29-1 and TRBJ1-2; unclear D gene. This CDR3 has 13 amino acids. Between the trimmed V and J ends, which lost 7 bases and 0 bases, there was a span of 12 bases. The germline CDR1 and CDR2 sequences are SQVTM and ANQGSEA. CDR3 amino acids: CSARSPANYGYTF. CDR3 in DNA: TGCAGCGCTCGGTCACCAGCTAACTATGGCTACACCTTC.

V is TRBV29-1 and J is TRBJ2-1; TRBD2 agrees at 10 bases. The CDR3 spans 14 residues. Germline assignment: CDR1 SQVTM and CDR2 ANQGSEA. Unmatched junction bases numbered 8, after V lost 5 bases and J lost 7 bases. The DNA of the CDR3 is TGCAGCGTTTACGGGACTAGCGAGGATAATGAGCAGTTCTTC. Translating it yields CSVYGTSEDNEQFF.

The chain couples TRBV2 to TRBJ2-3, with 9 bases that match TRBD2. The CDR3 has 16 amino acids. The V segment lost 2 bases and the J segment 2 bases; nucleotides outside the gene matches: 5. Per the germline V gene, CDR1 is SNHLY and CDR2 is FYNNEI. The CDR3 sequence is CASSEQAGGVTDTQYF. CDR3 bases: TGTGCCAGCAGTGAACAAGCGGGGGGTGTCACAGATACGCAGTATTTT.

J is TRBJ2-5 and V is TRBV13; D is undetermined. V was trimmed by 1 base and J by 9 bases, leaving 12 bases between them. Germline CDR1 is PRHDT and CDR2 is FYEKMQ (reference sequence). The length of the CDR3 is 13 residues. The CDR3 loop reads CASSLESELSQYF. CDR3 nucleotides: TGTGCCAGCAGCTTAGAATCGGAGCTTTCCCAGTACTTC.

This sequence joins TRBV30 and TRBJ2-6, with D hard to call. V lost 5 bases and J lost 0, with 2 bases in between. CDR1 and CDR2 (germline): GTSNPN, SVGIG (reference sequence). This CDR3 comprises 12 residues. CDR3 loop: CAWDSGANVLTF. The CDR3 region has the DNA TGTGCCTGGGACTCTGGGGCCAACGTCCTGACTTTC. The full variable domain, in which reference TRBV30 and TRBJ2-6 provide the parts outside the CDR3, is SQTIHQWPATLVQPVGSPLSLECTVEGTSNPNLYWYRQAAGRGLQLLFYSVGIGQISSEVPQNLSASRPQDRQFILSSKKLLLSDSGFYLCAWDSGANVLTFGAGSRLTVL.

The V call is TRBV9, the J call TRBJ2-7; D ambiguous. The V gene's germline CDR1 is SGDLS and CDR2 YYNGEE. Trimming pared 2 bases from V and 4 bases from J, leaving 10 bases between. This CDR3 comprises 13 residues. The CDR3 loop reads CASSVDVRYEQYF. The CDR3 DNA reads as TGTGCCAGCAGCGTCGACGTGAGGTACGAGCAGTACTTC.

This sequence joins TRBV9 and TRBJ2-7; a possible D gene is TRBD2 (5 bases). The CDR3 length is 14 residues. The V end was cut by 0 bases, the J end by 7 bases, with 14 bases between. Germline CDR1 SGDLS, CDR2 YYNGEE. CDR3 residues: CASSVESLGSEQYF. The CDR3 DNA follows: TGTGCCAGCAGCGTAGAATCCTTGGGGAGTGAGCAGTACTTC.

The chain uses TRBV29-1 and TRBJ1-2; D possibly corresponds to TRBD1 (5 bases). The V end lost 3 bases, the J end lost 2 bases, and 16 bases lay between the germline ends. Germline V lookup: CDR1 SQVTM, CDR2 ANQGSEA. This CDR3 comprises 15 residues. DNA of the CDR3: TGCAGCGTTGAGACGGGGAGGAGGACAAACTATGGCTACACCTTC. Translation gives CSVETGRRTNYGYTF. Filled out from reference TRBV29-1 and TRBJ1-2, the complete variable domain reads SAVISQKPSRDICQRGTSLTIQCQVDSQVTMMFWYRQQPGQSLTLIATANQGSEATYESGFVIDKFPISRPNLTFSTLTVSNMSPEDSSIYLCSVETGRRTNYGYTFGSGTRLTVV.

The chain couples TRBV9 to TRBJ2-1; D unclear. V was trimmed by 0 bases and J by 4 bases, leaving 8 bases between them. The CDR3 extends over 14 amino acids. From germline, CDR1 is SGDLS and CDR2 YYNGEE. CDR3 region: CASSVDGNYNEQFF. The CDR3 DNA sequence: TGTGCCAGCAGCGTAGACGGCAATTACAATGAGCAGTTCTTC.

The CDR3 loop reads CASSPRDFRIWEDTQYF. In DNA form, the CDR3 reads TGTGCCAGCAGTCCCCGGGACTTCAGGATATGGGAGGATACGCAGTATTTT. The V call is TRBV27, the J call TRBJ2-3; a weak D match, TRBD2 (6 bases). V lost 5 bases and J 6 bases, leaving 24 bases between the germline ends. The CDR3 is 17 amino acids. CDR1 and CDR2 (germline): MNHEY, SMNVEV (reference sequence).

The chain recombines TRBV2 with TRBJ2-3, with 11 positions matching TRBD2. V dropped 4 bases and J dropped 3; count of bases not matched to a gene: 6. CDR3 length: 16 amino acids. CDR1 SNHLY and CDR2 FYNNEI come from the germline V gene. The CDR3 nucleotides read TGTGCCAGCAGTGGTGAGACTAGCGGGGAGACAGATACGCAGTATTTT. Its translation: CASSGETSGETDTQYF.

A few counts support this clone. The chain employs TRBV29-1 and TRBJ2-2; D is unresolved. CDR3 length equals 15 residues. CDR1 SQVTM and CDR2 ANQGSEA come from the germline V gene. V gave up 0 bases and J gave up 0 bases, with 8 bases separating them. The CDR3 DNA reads TGCAGCGTTGAAGAAAGCACCTCGAACACCGGGGAGCTGTTTTTT. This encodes CSVEESTSNTGELFF.

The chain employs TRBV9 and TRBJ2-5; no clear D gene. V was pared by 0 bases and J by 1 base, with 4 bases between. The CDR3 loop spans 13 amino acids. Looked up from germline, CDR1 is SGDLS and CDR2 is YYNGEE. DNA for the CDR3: TGTGCCAGCAGCGTAGATGTCCAAGAGACCCAGTACTTC. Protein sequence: CASSVDVQETQYF.